Presented here are 3 T cell receptor beta chains from one specimen sequenced in a study of blood T cell repertoires in COVID-19. Assay used: immunoSEQ multiplex PCR; TCRdb lists only in-frame clones, some missing. The table includes 100,000 to 150,000 clones, approximately 82% detected once. The sample comprised peripheral blood. The receptors here all came from a man older than 75 with active or convalescent COVID-19.

The CDR3 bases are TGCGCCAGCAGCTTCGGTATGAACACTGAAGCTTTCTTT. This encodes CASSFGMNTEAFF. The V gene is TRBV5-1, the J gene TRBJ1-1; no definite D call. The germline V gene encodes CDR1 SGHRS and CDR2 YFSETQ. The V gene lost 2 bases and the J gene lost 0 bases, with 5 bases spanning the gap. The CDR3 length is 13 residues.

The V gene is TRBV14, the J gene TRBJ2-2, with 7 bases that match TRBD2. Germline V lookup: CDR1 SGHDN, CDR2 FVKESK. Trimming cost V 6 bases and J 0 bases; bases outside gene matches: 4. CDR3 length equals 15 residues. The CDR3 region is CASRKRGSNTGELFF. CDR3 DNA: TGTGCCAGCAGGAAGCGGGGCTCGAACACCGGGGAGCTGTTTTTT.

A few counts support this clone. This chain uses TRBV18 with TRBJ1-4; D is uncertain. Germline CDR1 reads KGHSH; CDR2 reads LQKENI. V was clipped by 2 bases and J by 10 bases, with 14 bases between them. The CDR3 contains 14 residues. Here the CDR3 reads CASSPGRAEGKLFF. In DNA, the CDR3 is TGTGCCAGCTCACCAGGCCGGGCGGAGGGAAAACTGTTTTTT.